This is a list of T cell receptor beta chains from one sample in a study of T cell changes during pregnancy in multiple sclerosis. The table came from immunoSEQ multiplex PCR; TCRdb's copy has only in-frame clones and leaves some out. Of 75,000 to 95,000 clones in the sample, approximately 89% were seen once. The sequenced sample was peripheral blood, obtained before pregnancy. These receptors were taken from a female donor with multiple sclerosis, enrolled in a pregnancy study. Each CDR3 is given with its conserved first and last residue. Each record gives: clone size, J gene, D gene, V gene, CDR3 DNA, CDR3 protein. A D gene is named only where the DNA matches it firmly. The listing skips clone size in some rows; elsewhere it reads once, few, many or a size class.

few,TRBJ1-2,TRBD1,TRBV19,TGTGCCAGTAGTACAAGACAGGGCGGAGATGGCTACACCTTC,CASSTRQGGDGYTF
-,TRBJ1-4,TRBD1,TRBV28,TGTGCCAGCAGACCAGGGGGCGGTGAAAAACTGTTTTTT,CASRPGGGEKLFF
-,TRBJ1-1,TRBD1,TRBV6-5,TGTGCCAGCGTATACTCAGGGGGCGCCGGTGAAGCTTTCTTT,CASVYSGGAGEAFF
once,TRBJ1-5,TRBD1,TRBV7-6,TGTGCCAGCAGCTTAGGAAGGGGGACAGGTCACAATCAGCCCCAGCATTTT,CASSLGRGTGHNQPQHF
-,TRBJ2-1,TRBD2,TRBV29-1,TGCAGCGTTGACGGAGGGACTACCGAGCAGTTCTTC,CSVDGGTTEQFF
-,TRBJ1-1,-,TRBV19,TGTGCCAGTAGTATATCTCCCCTAAAAATGAACACTGAAGCTTTCTTT,CASSISPLKMNTEAFF
once,TRBJ1-4,-,TRBV21-1,TGTGCCAGCATGGGCGAAACTAATGAAAAACTGTTTTTT,CASMGETNEKLFF
-,TRBJ1-1,-,TRBV18,TGTGCCAGCTCACCGGCGGGGACTGAAGCTTTCTTT,CASSPAGTEAFF
once,TRBJ2-3,TRBD2,TRBV28,TGTGCCAGCAGTTACCGGGGGAGGGGCACAGATACGCAGTATTTT,CASSYRGRGTDTQYF
once,TRBJ2-1,TRBD2,TRBV19,TGTGCCAGTAGTTCTAGCGGTCGATATGAGCAGTTCTTC,CASSSSGRYEQFF
-,TRBJ2-7,-,TRBV6-1,TGTGCCAGCAGTGAAGAAAATGGGGGCAGAATCCCCTACGAGCAGTACTTC,CASSEENGGRIPYEQYF
-,TRBJ2-2,-,TRBV2,TGTGCCAGCAGTCCTATACTTCGGAACACCGGGGAGCTGTTTTTT,CASSPILRNTGELFF
-,TRBJ2-1,-,TRBV19,TGTGCCAGTAGTAGCGGAGGAACCGGGAATGAGCAGTTCTTC,CASSSGGTGNEQFF
-,TRBJ1-1,TRBD1,TRBV27,TGTGCCAGCAGTCACGGGACAGGGATGGCTGAAGCTTTCTTT,CASSHGTGMAEAFF
-,TRBJ1-3,-,TRBV5-1,TGCGCCAGCAGCTCTACAGGGTTTAAGGCTGGAAACACCATATATTTT,CASSSTGFKAGNTIYF
once,TRBJ2-2,-,TRBV6-5,TGTGCCAGCAGTTTTTCAGGGGCGAACACCGGGGAGCTGTTTTTT,CASSFSGANTGELFF
-,TRBJ1-1,-,TRBV19,TGTGCCAGTAGCTTTACAATGAACACTGAAGCTTTCTTT,CASSFTMNTEAFF
-,TRBJ2-7,-,TRBV7-6,TGTGCCAGCAGCTTAGACCCGGGACATCTATCATGGCAGTACTTC,CASSLDPGHLSWQYF
-,TRBJ2-4,TRBD1,TRBV27,TGTGCCAGCAGTTTATCGGGACAGGGGGCGGCCAAAAACATTCAGTACTTC,CASSLSGQGAAKNIQYF
-,TRBJ2-7,TRBD2,TRBV19,TGTGCCAGTAGTATAGAGACTAGCGGGAGCTACGAGCAGTACTTC,CASSIETSGSYEQYF